Detailed here is one T cell receptor beta chain. The second PCR ran roughly 7 to 11 cycles with a sample-barcoded 5' primer and J-beta primers. Each sample provided no less than 2.5 million CDR3-containing paired-end reads. TCRdb independently ran MiXCR on the 5' RACE reads; one entry per CDR3 protein. The sample lists under 2 million distinct CDR3 sequences; around 35% were seen once. V was trimmed by 5 bases and J by 1 base, leaving 15 bases between them. Germline CDR1 is SGHVS and CDR2 is FQNEAQ. The length of the CDR3 is 16 residues. The sample is drawn from a study of blood T cells in healthy people across ages.

This receptor was identified in a woman aged 25 to 39 in good health. The sample was blood. The chain employs TRBV7-8 and TRBJ2-1; possible D gene TRBD2, 5 bases. The DNA for the CDR3 is TGTGCCAGCAGCCTACAGAGGGTCGGTTCCTACAATGAGCAGTTCTTC. It specifies CASSLQRVGSYNEQFF.